Listed below are T cell receptor beta chains from one sample, sequenced in a study of T-cell reconstitution after alpha-beta-depleted transplantation in children. TCRdb re-called the PCR reads through MiXCR, storing one row per CDR3 protein. The table shows 8,000 to 9,500 distinct CDR3 sequences, with 17% occurring only once. The input for sequencing was PBMCs, mostly from graft donor cells, taken 60 days after TCRalphabeta/CD19-depleted stem cell transplant. The receptor set was obtained from a girl under three years old who had a stem cell transplant for combined immunodeficiency, so the T cells may come from the graft donor. Both conserved end residues are part of each CDR3. Each record gives: J gene, clone size, CDR3 length, V gene, D gene, CDR3 DNA, CDR3 protein. A D gene is named only where the DNA matches it firmly. Clone size is stated in some rows and not others, as once, few, many or a class when expanded.

j_call: TRBJ1-2
clone_size: many
cdr3_length: 13
v_call: TRBV20-1
d_call: NA
cdr3_nt: TGCAGTGCTAGAGGGGCCAGCCTCTATGGCTACACCTTC
cdr3_aa: CSARGASLYGYTF

j_call: TRBJ2-5
clone_size: many
cdr3_length: 12
v_call: TRBV6-5
d_call: NA
cdr3_nt: TGTGCCAGCTCCCGGGGTAAAGAGACCCAGTACTTC
cdr3_aa: CASSRGKETQYF

j_call: TRBJ1-6
clone_size: many
cdr3_length: 15
v_call: TRBV12-3/TRBV12-4
d_call: TRBD1
cdr3_nt: TGTGCCAGCAGTTCCAAGGTACAGGGGCGTTCACCCCTCCACTTT
cdr3_aa: CASSSKVQGRSPLHF

j_call: TRBJ1-5
clone_size: few
cdr3_length: 15
v_call: TRBV20-1
d_call: TRBD1
cdr3_nt: TGCAGTGCTAGACCGGGACAGGGGTGGTATCAGCCCCAGCATTTT
cdr3_aa: CSARPGQGWYQPQHF

j_call: TRBJ2-2
clone_size: NA
cdr3_length: 17
v_call: TRBV29-1
d_call: TRBD2
cdr3_nt: TGCAGCGTCGTTTGGGCTAGCGGGAGGGCGAACACCGGGGAGCTGTTTTTT
cdr3_aa: CSVVWASGRANTGELFF

j_call: TRBJ2-2
clone_size: many
cdr3_length: 13
v_call: TRBV29-1
d_call: TRBD2
cdr3_nt: TGCAGCGGGGTGGGTAGCGGGACCGGGGAGCTGTTTTTT
cdr3_aa: CSGVGSGTGELFF

j_call: TRBJ2-7
clone_size: NA
cdr3_length: 15
v_call: TRBV7-9
d_call: NA
cdr3_nt: TGTGCCAGCAGCTCGTTTGCAGGTAGCTCCTACGAGCAGTACTTC
cdr3_aa: CASSSFAGSSYEQYF

j_call: TRBJ1-2
clone_size: few
cdr3_length: 17
v_call: TRBV21-1
d_call: NA
cdr3_nt: TGTGCCAGCAGCAACCGGGATCCTCCGAGACCTAACTATGGCTACACCTTC
cdr3_aa: CASSNRDPPRPNYGYTF

j_call: TRBJ1-2
clone_size: NA
cdr3_length: 15
v_call: TRBV5-1
d_call: NA
cdr3_nt: TGCGCCAGCAGACAGGACGCAGGAAGAGCCTATGGCTACACCTTC
cdr3_aa: CASRQDAGRAYGYTF

j_call: TRBJ2-7
clone_size: NA
cdr3_length: 14
v_call: TRBV10-3
d_call: NA
cdr3_nt: TGTGCCATCAGTGAGGGCCAGGACCTCTACGAGCAGTACTTC
cdr3_aa: CAISEGQDLYEQYF

j_call: TRBJ2-5
clone_size: NA
cdr3_length: 16
v_call: TRBV9
d_call: NA
cdr3_nt: TGTGCCAGCAGCGTAGGGCATGGAGGGGGCCTAGAGACCCAGTACTTC
cdr3_aa: CASSVGHGGGLETQYF

j_call: TRBJ2-4
clone_size: many
cdr3_length: 19
v_call: TRBV9
d_call: NA
cdr3_nt: TGTGCCAGCAGCGTAGCGGGCAGGGAAGAGCCTACGGCCAAAAACATTCAGTACTTC
cdr3_aa: CASSVAGREEPTAKNIQYF

j_call: TRBJ2-7
clone_size: many
cdr3_length: 14
v_call: TRBV12-3/TRBV12-4
d_call: NA
cdr3_nt: TGTGCCAGCAGTCCCTCGGGACCACTCTACGAGCAGTACTTC
cdr3_aa: CASSPSGPLYEQYF

j_call: TRBJ2-2
clone_size: many
cdr3_length: 12
v_call: TRBV12-3/TRBV12-4
d_call: NA
cdr3_nt: TGTGCCAGCAGCACCGGTCCCGGGGAGCTGTTTTTT
cdr3_aa: CASSTGPGELFF

j_call: TRBJ2-7
clone_size: many
cdr3_length: 16
v_call: TRBV4-3
d_call: TRBD2
cdr3_nt: TGCGCCAGCAGACCAACTATAGCGGGAGGCGGCTACGAGCAGTACTTC
cdr3_aa: CASRPTIAGGGYEQYF

j_call: TRBJ2-1
clone_size: NA
cdr3_length: 15
v_call: TRBV6-1
d_call: TRBD2
cdr3_nt: TGTGCCAGCAGTGAAACTAGCGGGAGGTACAATGAGCAGTTCTTC
cdr3_aa: CASSETSGRYNEQFF

j_call: TRBJ2-1
clone_size: NA
cdr3_length: 15
v_call: TRBV6-2/TRBV6-3
d_call: TRBD1
cdr3_nt: TGTGCCAGCAGTAACAGGGGAAGCTCCTACAATGAGCAGTTCTTC
cdr3_aa: CASSNRGSSYNEQFF